The 20 T cell receptor beta chains below come from one sample, sequenced in a study of OX40 agonist ivuxolimab in advanced cancers. The protocol was immunoSEQ multiplex PCR, while the TCRdb copy is restricted to in-frame clones and leaves out a portion. The sample has some 58,000 clones, about 88% seen once; the top ten hold roughly 0.75%. Sequenced here: CD4+ or CD8+ T cells sorted from blood, sampled in a trial of the OX40 agonist ivuxolimab. The receptor set was obtained from an adult with an advanced solid tumor such as melanoma, head and neck, liver or kidney cancer.

The chain couples TRBV29-1 to TRBJ2-3; no clear D. Germline lookup yields CDR1 SQVTM and CDR2 ANQGSEA. The germline V and J ends were trimmed by 3 bases and 2 bases, with 6 bases remaining between them. CDR3 length equals 12 residues. The CDR3 protein is CSVDSNTDTQYF. The CDR3 nucleotides are TGCAGCGTTGACTCGAACACAGATACGCAGTATTTT.

The rearrangement uses TRBV7-6 and TRBJ2-5; no definite D call. CDR1 is SGHVS and CDR2 is FNYEAQ in the germline V gene. This CDR3 has 11 amino acids. V shed 2 bases and J shed 5 bases, with 3 bases lying between them. The CDR3 nucleotides read TGTGCCAGCAGCTTACAGGAGACCCAGTACTTC. Residues: CASSLQETQYF. Variable domain in full (rest from reference TRBV7-6 and TRBJ2-5): GAGVSQSPRYKVTKRGQDVALRCDPISGHVSLYWYRQALGQGPEFLTYFNYEAQQDKSGLPNDRFSAERPEGSISTLTIQRTEQRDSAMYRCASSLQETQYFGPGTRLLVL.

The rearrangement links TRBV28 to TRBJ1-2; perhaps TRBD1 as D (6 bases). CDR3 length equals 15 residues. Germline V gene lookup returns CDR1 MDHEN and CDR2 SYDVKM. Trimming removed 6 bases at V and 0 bases at J, with 14 bases between. As DNA, the CDR3 is TGTGCCAGCAGATCTACAGGGTTAGCTAACTATGGCTACACCTTC. Translation: CASRSTGLANYGYTF.

The rearrangement links TRBV5-4 to TRBJ1-2, with D maybe TRBD1 (5 bases). The germline gives CDR1 SGHNT, CDR2 YYREEE (reference sequence). This CDR3 contains 14 residues. V was clipped by 2 bases and J by 3 bases, with 11 bases between them. The CDR3, as DNA: TGTGCCAGCAGCTTTGGGGGGACGCACTATGGCTACACCTTC. Translating it yields CASSFGGTHYGYTF.

The rearrangement links TRBV18 to TRBJ1-5; D might be TRBD1 (6 bases). With 2 bases removed from V and 7 bases from J, the gap between germline ends came to 12 bases. CDR3 length equals 14 residues. Germline values: CDR1 KGHSH, CDR2 LQKENI. The CDR3 DNA reads as TGTGCCAGCTCACCAAACGAGGGGGGACAGCCCCAGCATTTT. Residues: CASSPNEGGQPQHF.

J is TRBJ1-2 and V is TRBV30; weak D call: TRBD1 (6 bases). Germline V gene lookup returns CDR1 GTSNPN and CDR2 SVGIG (reference sequence). CDR3 length: 14 amino acids. V lost 7 bases and J 4 bases, leaving 19 bases between the germline ends. The CDR3 here is CASSKTGQSYGYTF. The CDR3 DNA reads TGTGCCTCATCAAAAACAGGGCAGAGCTATGGCTACACCTTC.

This clone was seen once. The rearrangement joins TRBV5-4 to TRBJ2-7; 10 nucleotides agree with TRBD1. Germline trimming cut 4 bases from V and 6 bases from J; bases unmatched to any gene: 13. The CDR3 has 16 residues. Germline V CDR1 and CDR2: SGHNT, YYREEE (reference sequence). The CDR3 here is CASSTSSGTGVIEQYF. CDR3 DNA: TGTGCCAGCAGCACTAGCTCCGGGACAGGGGTAATCGAGCAGTACTTC.

J is TRBJ2-3 and V is TRBV19; D tentatively reads TRBD1 or TRBD2 (6 bases each). The CDR3 runs 14 residues. Germline loops: CDR1 LNHDA, CDR2 SQIVND (reference sequence). V shed 6 bases and J shed 4 bases, with 14 bases lying between them. CDR3 amino acids: CASRVGRGADTQYF. The DNA of the CDR3 is TGTGCCAGTAGAGTGGGAAGGGGGGCAGATACGCAGTATTTT.

The genes are TRBV11-3 and TRBJ1-2; TRBD1 might be the D (5 bases). Trimming removed 0 bases at V and 2 bases at J, with 7 bases between. The V gene's germline CDR1 is SGHNT and CDR2 YENEEA. The CDR3 has 14 amino acids. In DNA form, the CDR3 reads TGTGCCAGCAGCTTAGACACAGGAAACTATGGCTACACCTTC. Residues: CASSLDTGNYGYTF.

This chain connects TRBV27 to TRBJ2-5; D not certain. This CDR3 contains 13 residues. The germline V and J ends were trimmed by 3 bases and 5 bases, with 10 bases remaining between them. CDR1 MNHEY and CDR2 SMNVEV come from the germline V gene (reference sequence). This chain's CDR3 is CASSFLTGETQYF. The CDR3 coding sequence is TGTGCCAGCAGTTTTCTAACTGGGGAGACCCAGTACTTC.

This clone showed up just a few times. The chain links TRBV27 to TRBJ1-5; D not certain. This CDR3 comprises 13 residues. The germline V gene has CDR1 MNHEY and CDR2 SMNVEV (reference sequence). V was clipped by 2 bases and J by 5 bases, with 7 bases between them. CDR3 region: CASSLRWDQPQHF. The DNA for the CDR3 is TGTGCCAGCAGTTTAAGGTGGGATCAGCCCCAGCATTTT.

The chain has TRBV7-2 and TRBJ2-5, with 10 bases identical to TRBD1. The CDR3 sequence is 14 residues long. The ends lost 5 bases at V and 5 bases at J; junction bases unmatched: 5. From germline, CDR1 is SGHTA and CDR2 FQGNSA. CDR3 loop: CASSRQGASETQYF. For the CDR3, the DNA is TGTGCCAGCAGCAGACAGGGGGCTTCGGAGACCCAGTACTTC.

This chain uses TRBV11-2 with TRBJ2-7; D perhaps matches TRBD2 (6 bases). V dropped 0 bases and J dropped 7 bases, with 10 bases sitting between them. The CDR3 runs to 13 residues. The germline gives CDR1 SGHAT, CDR2 FQNNGV. The CDR3 sequence is CASSLEPGEEQYF. The DNA of the CDR3 is TGTGCCAGCAGCTTAGAGCCGGGAGAAGAGCAGTACTTC.

The chain has TRBV25-1 and TRBJ1-2; unclear D gene. Looked up from germline, CDR1 is MGHDK and CDR2 is SYGVNS. V was shortened by 2 bases and J by 7 bases, with 11 bases between the two germline ends. The length of the CDR3 is 13 residues. CDR3 DNA: TGTGCCAGCAGTGAAATGAGCCATTCTGGCTACACCTTC. Translated, it gives CASSEMSHSGYTF.

This chain uses TRBV28 with TRBJ2-2, with D possibly being TRBD2 (5 bases). The CDR3 sequence is 14 residues long. V gave up 7 bases and J gave up 5 bases, with 14 bases separating them. CDR1 is MDHEN and CDR2 is SYDVKM in the germline V gene. This chain's CDR3 is CASIPGSGTGELFF. The CDR3 DNA sequence: TGTGCCAGCATCCCGGGATCGGGAACCGGGGAGCTGTTTTTT.

This clone was seen a few times. The chain links TRBV4-1 to TRBJ1-6; D is possibly TRBD1 (5 bases). CDR1 and CDR2 from the germline V gene are MGHRA and YSYEKL. The CDR3 runs 18 residues. V was clipped by 1 base and J by 4 bases, with 17 bases between them. The CDR3: CASSQGRRAGVYNSPLHF. CDR3 coding DNA: TGCGCCAGCAGCCAAGGGCGAAGGGCGGGGGTTTATAATTCACCCCTCCACTTT.

This clone occurred once. V usage is TRBV28 and J usage is TRBJ1-1, with D maybe TRBD1 (6 bases). The CDR3 covers 15 residues. Germline assignment: CDR1 MDHEN and CDR2 SYDVKM. Trimming took off 4 bases at V and 4 bases at J, with 16 bases between the two ends. CDR3 DNA: TGTGCCAGCAGTTCCTCCCCGACAGGAGCCACTGAAGCTTTCTTT. This sequence encodes CASSSSPTGATEAFF.

The chain joins TRBV5-1 to TRBJ1-2, with 8 nucleotides matching TRBD1. Unmatched junction bases numbered 6, after V lost 4 bases and J lost 4 bases. Germline values: CDR1 SGHRS, CDR2 YFSETQ. This CDR3 is 14 amino acids long. This CDR3 reads CASSPQGARYGYTF. For the CDR3, the DNA is TGCGCCAGCAGCCCCCAGGGGGCGCGCTATGGCTACACCTTC.

The chain carries TRBV5-5 and TRBJ2-7; D remains unclear. CDR1 SGHKS and CDR2 YYEKEE come from the germline V gene (reference sequence). The CDR3 loop spans 12 amino acids. V was clipped by 4 bases and J by 3 bases, with 8 bases between them. Here the CDR3 DNA reads TGTGCCAGCAGCACCACTATCTACGAGCAGTACTTC. Residues: CASSTTIYEQYF.

V gene TRBV9 combines with J gene TRBJ2-1, with 11 bases matching TRBD2. Trimming took 4 bases from V and 11 from J; bases not matched to a gene: 8. Germline loops: CDR1 SGDLS, CDR2 YYNGEE. The CDR3 is made up of 14 amino acids. CDR3 bases: TGTGCCAGCAGCCCCCAAGCGACTAGCGGGAAGCAGTTCTTC. Protein product: CASSPQATSGKQFF.